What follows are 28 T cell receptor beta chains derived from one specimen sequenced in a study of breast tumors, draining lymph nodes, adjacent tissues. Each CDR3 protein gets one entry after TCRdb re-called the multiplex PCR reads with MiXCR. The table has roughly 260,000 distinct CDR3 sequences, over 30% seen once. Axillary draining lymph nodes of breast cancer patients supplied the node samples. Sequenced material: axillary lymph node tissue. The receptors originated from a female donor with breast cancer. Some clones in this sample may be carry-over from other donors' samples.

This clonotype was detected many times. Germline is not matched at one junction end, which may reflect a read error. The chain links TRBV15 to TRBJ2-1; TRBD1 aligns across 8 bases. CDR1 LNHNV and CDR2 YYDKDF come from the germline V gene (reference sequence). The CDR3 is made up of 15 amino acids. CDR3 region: CATSGDRGAYNEQFF. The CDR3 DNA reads TGTGCCACCAGCGGAGACAGGGGCGCGTACAATGAGCAGTTCTTC.

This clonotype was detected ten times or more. CDR3 protein: CASSIGTGEQPQHF. The CDR3 bases are TGCGCCAGCAGCATCGGGACAGGGGAGCAGCCCCAGCATTTT. The rearrangement uses TRBV5-1 and TRBJ1-5, with 10 nucleotides matching TRBD1. This CDR3 spans 14 amino acids. Germline V lookup: CDR1 SGHRS, CDR2 YFSETQ. The J segment lost 7 bases and the V segment lost 4 bases, leaving 5 bases of the junction unmatched.

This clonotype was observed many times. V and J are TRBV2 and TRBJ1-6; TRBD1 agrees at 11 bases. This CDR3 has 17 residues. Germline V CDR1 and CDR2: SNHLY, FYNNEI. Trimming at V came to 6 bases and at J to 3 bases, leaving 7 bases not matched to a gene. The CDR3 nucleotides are TGTGCCAGCAGATCCGGGACAGGGGGTTTCTATAATTCACCCCTCCACTTT. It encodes CASRSGTGGFYNSPLHF. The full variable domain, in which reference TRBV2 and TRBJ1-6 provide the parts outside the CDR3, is EPEVTQTPSHQVTQMGQEVILRCVPISNHLYFYWYRQILGQKVEFLVSFYNNEISEKSEIFDDQFSVERPDGSNFTLKIRSTKLEDSAMYFCASRSGTGGFYNSPLHFGNGTRLTVT.

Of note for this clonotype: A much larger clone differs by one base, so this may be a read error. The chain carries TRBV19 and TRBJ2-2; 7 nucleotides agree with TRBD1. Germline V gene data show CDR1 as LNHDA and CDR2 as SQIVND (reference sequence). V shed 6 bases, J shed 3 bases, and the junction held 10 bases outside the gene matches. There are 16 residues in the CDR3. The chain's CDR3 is CASRRTGQKDTGELFF. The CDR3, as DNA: TGTGCCAGTAGGAGGACGGGACAGAAGGACACCGGGGAGCTGTTTTTT.

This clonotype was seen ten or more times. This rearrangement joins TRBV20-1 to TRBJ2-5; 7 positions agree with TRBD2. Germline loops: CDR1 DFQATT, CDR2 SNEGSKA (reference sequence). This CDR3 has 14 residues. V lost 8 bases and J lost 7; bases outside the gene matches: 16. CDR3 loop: CSPRVGLAVGTQYF. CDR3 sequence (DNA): TGCAGTCCCAGGGTGGGGCTAGCGGTTGGGACCCAGTACTTC.

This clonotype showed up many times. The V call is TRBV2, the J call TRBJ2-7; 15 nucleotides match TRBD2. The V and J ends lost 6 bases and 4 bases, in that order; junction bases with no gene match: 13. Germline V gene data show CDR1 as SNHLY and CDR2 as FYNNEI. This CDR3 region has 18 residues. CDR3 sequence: CASSFPAGTSGRKYEQYF. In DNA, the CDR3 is TGTGCCAGCAGCTTCCCCGCCGGGACTAGCGGGAGGAAGTACGAGCAGTACTTC.

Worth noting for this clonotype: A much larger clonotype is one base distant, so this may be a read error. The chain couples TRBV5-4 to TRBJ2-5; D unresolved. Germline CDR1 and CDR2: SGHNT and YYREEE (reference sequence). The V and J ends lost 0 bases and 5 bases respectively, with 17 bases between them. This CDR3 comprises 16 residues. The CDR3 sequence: CASSLVRATSWETQYF. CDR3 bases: TGTGCCAGCAGCTTGGTTCGGGCAACCTCCTGGGAGACCCAGTACTTC.

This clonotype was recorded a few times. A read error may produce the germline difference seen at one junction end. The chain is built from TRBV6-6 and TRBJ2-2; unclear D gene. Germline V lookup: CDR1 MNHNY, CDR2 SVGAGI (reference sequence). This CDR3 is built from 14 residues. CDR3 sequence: CASSHSVNTGELFF. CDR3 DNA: TGTGCCAGCAGTCACTCGGTGAACACCGGGGAGCTGTTTTTT.

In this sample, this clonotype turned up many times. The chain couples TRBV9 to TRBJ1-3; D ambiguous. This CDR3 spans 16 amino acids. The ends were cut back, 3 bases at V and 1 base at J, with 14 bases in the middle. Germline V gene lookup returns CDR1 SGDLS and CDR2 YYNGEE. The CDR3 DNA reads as TGTGCCAGCAGCGAGGGCAGAATTCTATCTGGAAACACCATATATTTT. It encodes CASSEGRILSGNTIYF.

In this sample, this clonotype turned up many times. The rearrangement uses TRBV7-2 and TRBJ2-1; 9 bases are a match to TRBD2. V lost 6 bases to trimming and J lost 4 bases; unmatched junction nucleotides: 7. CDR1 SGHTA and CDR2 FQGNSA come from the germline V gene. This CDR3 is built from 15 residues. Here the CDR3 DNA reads TGTGCCAGCAGGTCCGGGACTAGCACTTACAATGAGCAGTTCTTC. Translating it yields CASRSGTSTYNEQFF.

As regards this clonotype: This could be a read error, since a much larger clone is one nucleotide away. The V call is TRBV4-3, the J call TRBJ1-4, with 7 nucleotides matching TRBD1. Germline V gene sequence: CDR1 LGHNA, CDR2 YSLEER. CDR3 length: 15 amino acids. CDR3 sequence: CASSLETGYNERLFF. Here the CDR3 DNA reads TGCGCCAGCAGCCTAGAGACAGGGTATAATGAAAGACTGTTTTTT.

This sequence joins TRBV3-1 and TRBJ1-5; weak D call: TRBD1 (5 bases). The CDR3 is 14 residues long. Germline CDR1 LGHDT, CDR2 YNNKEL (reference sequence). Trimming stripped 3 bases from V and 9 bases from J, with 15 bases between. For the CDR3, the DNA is TGTGCCAGCAGCCAGGACACCCTCCATCGGCCCCAGCATTTT. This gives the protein CASSQDTLHRPQHF.

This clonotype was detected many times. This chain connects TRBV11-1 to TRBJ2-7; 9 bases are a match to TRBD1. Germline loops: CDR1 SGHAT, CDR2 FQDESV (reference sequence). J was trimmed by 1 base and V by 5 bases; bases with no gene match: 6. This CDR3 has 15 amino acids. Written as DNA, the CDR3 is TGTGCCAGCAGCATAACCGGGACAGGGTCCTACGAGCAGTACTTC. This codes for CASSITGTGSYEQYF.

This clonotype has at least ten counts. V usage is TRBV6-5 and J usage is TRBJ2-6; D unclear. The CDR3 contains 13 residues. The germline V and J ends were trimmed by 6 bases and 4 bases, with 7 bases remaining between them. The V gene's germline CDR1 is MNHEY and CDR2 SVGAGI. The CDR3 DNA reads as TGTGCCAGCAGCCGAGACGGGGCCAACGTCCTGACTTTC. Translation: CASSRDGANVLTF.

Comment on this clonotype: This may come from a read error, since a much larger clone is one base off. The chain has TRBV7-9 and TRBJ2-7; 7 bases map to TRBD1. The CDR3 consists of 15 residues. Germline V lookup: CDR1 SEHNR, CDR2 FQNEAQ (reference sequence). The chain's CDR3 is CASESATGLSYEQHF. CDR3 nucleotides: TGTGCCAGTGAAAGCGCGACAGGGTTGTCCTACGAGCAGCACTTC. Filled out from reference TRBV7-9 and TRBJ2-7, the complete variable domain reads DTGVSQNPRHKITKRGQNVTFRCDPISEHNRLYWYRQTLGQGPEFLTYFQNEAQLEKSRLLSDRFSAERPKGSFSTLEIQRTEQGDSAMYLCASESATGLSYEQHFGPGTRLTVT.

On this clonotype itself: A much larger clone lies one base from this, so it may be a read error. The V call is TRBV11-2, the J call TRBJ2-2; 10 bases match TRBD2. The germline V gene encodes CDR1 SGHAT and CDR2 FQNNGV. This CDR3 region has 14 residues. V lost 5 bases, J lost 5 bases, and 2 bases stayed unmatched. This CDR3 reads CASSLAGDTGELFF. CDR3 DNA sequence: TGTGCCAGCAGCCTAGCGGGAGATACCGGGGAGCTGTTTTTT.

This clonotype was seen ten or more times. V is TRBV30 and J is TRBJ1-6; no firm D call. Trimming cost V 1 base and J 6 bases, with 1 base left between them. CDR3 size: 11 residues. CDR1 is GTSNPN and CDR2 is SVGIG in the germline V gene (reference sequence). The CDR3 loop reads CAWSANSPLHF. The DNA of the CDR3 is TGTGCCTGGAGTGCTAATTCACCCCTCCACTTT.

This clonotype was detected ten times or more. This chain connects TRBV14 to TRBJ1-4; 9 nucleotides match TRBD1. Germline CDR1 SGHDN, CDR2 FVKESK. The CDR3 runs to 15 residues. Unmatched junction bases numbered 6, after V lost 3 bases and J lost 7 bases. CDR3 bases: TGTGCCAGCAGCCAGGCGACAGGGGGTGGTGAAAAACTGTTTTTT. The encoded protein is CASSQATGGGEKLFF.

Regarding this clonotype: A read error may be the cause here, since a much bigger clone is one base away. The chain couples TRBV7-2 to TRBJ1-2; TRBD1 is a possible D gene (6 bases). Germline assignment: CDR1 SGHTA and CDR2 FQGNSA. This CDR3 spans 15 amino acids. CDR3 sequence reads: CASSLLFRGDYGYPF. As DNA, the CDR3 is TGTGCCAGCAGCTTACTCTTCAGGGGCGACTATGGCTACCCCTTC.

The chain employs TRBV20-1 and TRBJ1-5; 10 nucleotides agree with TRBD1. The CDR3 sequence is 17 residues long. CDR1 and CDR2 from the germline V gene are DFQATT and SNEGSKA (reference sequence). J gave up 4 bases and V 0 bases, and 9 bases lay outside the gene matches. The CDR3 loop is CSARDVGGQGVNQPQHF. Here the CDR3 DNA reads TGCAGTGCTAGAGATGTTGGTGGACAGGGGGTGAATCAGCCCCAGCATTTT.

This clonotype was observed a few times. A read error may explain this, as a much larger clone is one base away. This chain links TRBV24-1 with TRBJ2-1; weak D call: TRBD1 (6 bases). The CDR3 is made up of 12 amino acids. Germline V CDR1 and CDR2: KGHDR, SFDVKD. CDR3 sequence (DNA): TGTGCCACTCGGACAGCCTACAATGGGCAGTTCTTC. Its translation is CATRTAYNGQFF.

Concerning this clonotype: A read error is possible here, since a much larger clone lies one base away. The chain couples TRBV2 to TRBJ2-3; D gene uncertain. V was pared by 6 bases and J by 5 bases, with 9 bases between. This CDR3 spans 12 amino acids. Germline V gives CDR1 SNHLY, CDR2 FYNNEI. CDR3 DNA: TGTGCCAGCAGATCCTTGGAAGATACGCAGTATTTT. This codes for CASRSLEDTQYF. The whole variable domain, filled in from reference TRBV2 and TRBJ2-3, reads EPEVTQTPSHQVTQMGQEVILRCVPISNHLYFYWYRQILGQKVEFLVSFYNNEISEKSEIFDDQFSVERPDGSNFTLKIRSTKLEDSAMYFCASRSLEDTQYFGPGTRLTVL.

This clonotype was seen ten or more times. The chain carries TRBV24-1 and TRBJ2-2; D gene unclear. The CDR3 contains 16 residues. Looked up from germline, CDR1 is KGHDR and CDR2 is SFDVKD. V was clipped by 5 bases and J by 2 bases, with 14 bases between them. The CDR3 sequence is CATSGAVSANTGELFF. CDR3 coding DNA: TGTGCCACCAGTGGGGCGGTAAGCGCCAACACCGGGGAGCTGTTTTTT.

CDR3 sequence: CSARDFIRVGQWPNSPLHF. The CDR3 bases are TGCAGTGCTAGAGATTTCATCAGGGTGGGGCAGTGGCCTAATTCACCCCTCCACTTT. The chain uses TRBV20-1 and TRBJ1-6; D possibly corresponds to TRBD1 (5 bases). V dropped 0 bases and J dropped 6 bases, with 24 bases sitting between them. The germline V gene encodes CDR1 DFQATT and CDR2 SNEGSKA (reference sequence). The CDR3 is 19 residues long.

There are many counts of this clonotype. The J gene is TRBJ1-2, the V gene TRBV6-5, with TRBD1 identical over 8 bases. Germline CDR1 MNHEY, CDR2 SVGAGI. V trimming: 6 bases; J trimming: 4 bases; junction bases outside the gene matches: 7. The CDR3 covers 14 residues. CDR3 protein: CASRKQGVGYGYTF. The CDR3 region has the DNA TGTGCCAGCAGAAAACAGGGGGTCGGCTATGGCTACACCTTC.

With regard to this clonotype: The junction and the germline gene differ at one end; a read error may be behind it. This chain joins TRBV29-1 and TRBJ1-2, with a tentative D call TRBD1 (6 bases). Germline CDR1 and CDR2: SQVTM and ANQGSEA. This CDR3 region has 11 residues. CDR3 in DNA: TGCAGTGCTCTTGAAGCGGGGGGCTACGCCTTC. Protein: CSALEAGGYAF.

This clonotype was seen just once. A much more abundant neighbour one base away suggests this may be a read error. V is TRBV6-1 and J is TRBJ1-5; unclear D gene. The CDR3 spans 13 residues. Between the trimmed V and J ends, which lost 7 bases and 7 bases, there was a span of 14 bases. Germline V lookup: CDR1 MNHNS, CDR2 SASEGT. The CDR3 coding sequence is TGTGCCAGCATGCCAAGGACGGGACAGCCCCAGCATTTT. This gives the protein CASMPRTGQPQHF.

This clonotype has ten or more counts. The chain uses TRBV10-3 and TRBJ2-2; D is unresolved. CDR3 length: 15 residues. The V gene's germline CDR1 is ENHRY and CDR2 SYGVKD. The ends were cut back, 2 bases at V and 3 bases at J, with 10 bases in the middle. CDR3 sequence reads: CAISERMWDTGELFF. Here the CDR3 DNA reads TGTGCCATCAGTGAGCGGATGTGGGACACCGGGGAGCTGTTTTTT.